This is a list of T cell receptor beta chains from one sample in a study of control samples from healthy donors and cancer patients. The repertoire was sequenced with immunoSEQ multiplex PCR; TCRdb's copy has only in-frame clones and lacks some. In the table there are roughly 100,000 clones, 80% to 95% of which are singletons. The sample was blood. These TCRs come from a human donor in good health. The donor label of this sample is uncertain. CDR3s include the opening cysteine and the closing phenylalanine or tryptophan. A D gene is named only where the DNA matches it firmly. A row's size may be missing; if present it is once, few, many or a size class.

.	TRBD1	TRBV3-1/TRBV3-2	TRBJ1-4	CASRVRGSEKLFF	TGTGCCAGCAGGGTCAGGGGGAGTGAAAAACTGTTTTTT
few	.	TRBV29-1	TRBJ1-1	CSVERQGGNTEAFF	TGCAGCGTTGAAAGGCAGGGAGGGAACACTGAAGCTTTCTTT
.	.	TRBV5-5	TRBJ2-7	CASSLSIEQYF	TGTGCCAGCAGCTTGAGTATCGAGCAGTACTTC
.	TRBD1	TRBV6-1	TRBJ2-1	CASSAYRGPSYNEQFF	TGTGCCAGCAGTGCCTACAGGGGGCCATCCTACAATGAGCAGTTCTTC
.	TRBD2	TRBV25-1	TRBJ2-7	CASSDGAGGDEQYF	TGTGCCAGCAGTGATGGAGCGGGGGGGGACGAGCAGTACTTC
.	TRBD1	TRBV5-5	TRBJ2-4	CASSCNPGQGYQNIQYF	TGTGCCAGCAGCTGTAACCCGGGACAGGGGTACCAAAACATTCAGTACTTC
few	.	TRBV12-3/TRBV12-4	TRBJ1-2	CASKTGDNGGYTF	TGTGCCAGCAAAACCGGGGACAACGGTGGCTACACCTTC
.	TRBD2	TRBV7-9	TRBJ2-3	CASSLERGVRDTQYF	TGTGCCAGCAGCTTAGAGCGGGGGGTGCGTGATACGCAGTATTTT
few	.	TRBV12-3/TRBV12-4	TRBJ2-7	CASSFSETYEQYF	TGTGCCAGCAGCTTTAGCGAGACCTACGAGCAGTACTTC
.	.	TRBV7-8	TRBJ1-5	CASSLNLYSNQPQHF	TGTGCCAGCAGCTTAAATCTTTATAGCAATCAGCCCCAGCATTTT
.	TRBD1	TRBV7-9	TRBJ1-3	CASSLGTGTFRSGNTIYF	TGTGCCAGCAGCTTAGGGACAGGGACCTTTCGCTCTGGAAACACCATATATTTT
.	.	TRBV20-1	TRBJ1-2	CSADAGFGYTF	TGCAGTGCCGACGCAGGGTTCGGCTACACCTTC
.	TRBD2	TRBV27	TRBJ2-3	CASHPGLVPDTQYF	TGTGCCAGTCATCCGGGACTAGTACCAGATACGCAGTATTTT
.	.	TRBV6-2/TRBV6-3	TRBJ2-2	CASSYRGVNTGELFF	TGTGCCAGCAGTTACAGGGGGGTTAACACCGGGGAGCTGTTTTTT
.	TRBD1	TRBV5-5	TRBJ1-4	CASTLGTGLGEKLFF	TGTGCCAGCACCCTCGGGACAGGGTTAGGAGAAAAACTGTTTTTT
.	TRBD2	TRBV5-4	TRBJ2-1	CASRGGTEHEQFF	TGTGCCAGCAGGGGGGGGACGGAACATGAGCAGTTCTTC
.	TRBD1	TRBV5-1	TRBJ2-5	CASRSGQGPPGETQYF	TGCGCCAGCAGATCTGGACAGGGGCCGCCGGGGGAGACCCAGTACTTC
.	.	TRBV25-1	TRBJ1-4	CASGQRGRYEKLFF	TGTGCCAGCGGTCAAAGGGGACGGTATGAAAAACTGTTTTTT
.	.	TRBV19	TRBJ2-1	CASSMQGNEQFF	TGTGCCAGTAGTATGCAAGGGAATGAGCAGTTCTTC
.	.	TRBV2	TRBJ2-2	CASTYHTGELFF	TGTGCCAGCACTTACCACACCGGGGAGCTGTTTTTT
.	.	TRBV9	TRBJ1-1	CASSVEQGTNTEAFF	TGTGCCAGCAGCGTAGAACAGGGCACTAACACTGAAGCTTTCTTT
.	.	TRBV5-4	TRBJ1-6	CASSLEQDSPLHF	TGTGCCAGCAGCTTGGAGCAGGACTCACCCCTCCACTTT
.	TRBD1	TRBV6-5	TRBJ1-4	CASSYDILTGVSGLFF	TGTGCCAGCAGTTACGACATACTCACAGGGGTCAGCGGACTGTTTTTT
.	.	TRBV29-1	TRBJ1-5	CSVASAGATSNQPQHF	TGCAGCGTTGCCTCTGCGGGGGCGACTAGCAATCAGCCCCAGCATTTT
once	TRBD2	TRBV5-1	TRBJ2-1	CASSFTLAGGMDNEQFF	TGCGCCAGCAGCTTCACTCTAGCGGGGGGAATGGACAATGAGCAGTTCTTC
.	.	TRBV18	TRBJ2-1	CASSTGDFSSYNEQFF	TGTGCCAGCTCAACTGGGGACTTCAGCTCCTACAATGAGCAGTTCTTC
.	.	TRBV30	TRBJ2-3	CAFLADYTDTQYF	TGTGCCTTTCTGGCGGACTACACAGATACGCAGTATTTT
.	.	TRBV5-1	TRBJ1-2	CASSSDSYGYTF	TGCGCCAGCAGTTCGGACAGTTATGGCTACACCTTC
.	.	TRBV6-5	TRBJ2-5	CASSYPQETQYF	TGTGCCAGCAGTTACCCTCAAGAGACCCAGTACTTC
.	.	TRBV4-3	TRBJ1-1	CASSQDFSGNTEAFF	TGCGCCAGCAGCCAAGATTTCAGCGGAAACACTGAAGCTTTCTTT
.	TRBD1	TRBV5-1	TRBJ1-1	CASSSTGYDTEAFF	TGCGCCAGCAGCTCGACAGGGTATGACACTGAAGCTTTCTTT
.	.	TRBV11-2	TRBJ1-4	CASSLIGGRPGLFF	TGTGCCAGCAGCTTAATAGGAGGCCGACCTGGACTGTTTTTT
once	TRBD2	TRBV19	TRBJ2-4	CASSIGLAAAKNIQYF	TGTGCCAGTAGTATTGGGCTAGCGGCAGCCAAAAACATTCAGTACTTC